This T cell receptor beta chain was obtained from a study of T-cell reconstitution after alpha-beta-depleted transplantation in children. Germline CDR1 is DFQATT and CDR2 is SNEGSKA (reference sequence). V lost 6 bases, J lost 7 bases, and 8 bases stayed unmatched. The CDR3 sequence is 14 residues long. TCRbeta library preparation incorporated unique molecular identifiers. TCRdb processed the PCR reads anew with MiXCR; each CDR3 protein has one entry. The data show over 400,000 distinct CDR3 sequences, 43% seen once. This clonotype has only a few counts. This TCR derives from a girl aged 2-10 years with aplastic anemia, due to receive a stem cell transplant. The chain couples TRBV20-1 to TRBJ2-1; TRBD2 agrees at 11 bases. Sequences were derived from PBMCs, sampled before TCRalphabeta/CD19-depleted stem cell transplant. CDR3 in amino acids: CSAKGLAGRNEQFF. In DNA form, the CDR3 reads TGCAGTGCGAAAGGACTAGCGGGTCGAAATGAGCAGTTCTTC.